A selection of T cell receptor beta chains follows, all from one sample in a study of blood T cell repertoires in COVID-19. Clones were sequenced by immunoSEQ multiplex PCR, and TCRdb holds only the in-frame ones, with some missing. The sample lists tens of thousands of clones; 80% to 90% were seen once. Source material: peripheral blood. The receptors were sampled from a human donor in a cohort sampled during active COVID-19. The CDR3 runs from the conserved cysteine through the conserved F or W. D genes are given only for firm matches. Expanded clones get a size class; other rows say once, few or many, or leave the size out.

d_gene: .
v_gene: TRBV19
abundance: .
j_gene: TRBJ1-1
CDR3nt: TGTGCCAGCAGACTAGACGGGAACACTGAAGCTTTCTTT
CDR3aa: CASRLDGNTEAFF

d_gene: .
v_gene: TRBV30
abundance: .
j_gene: TRBJ1-5
CDR3nt: TGTGCCTGGGCTTCAGGGAATATCAATCAGCCCCAGCATTTT
CDR3aa: CAWASGNINQPQHF

d_gene: .
v_gene: TRBV28
abundance: few
j_gene: TRBJ1-2
CDR3nt: TGTGCCAGCAGCTTACAGACACCAGACTATGGCTACACCTTC
CDR3aa: CASSLQTPDYGYTF

d_gene: TRBD1
v_gene: TRBV19
abundance: .
j_gene: TRBJ1-1
CDR3nt: TGTGCCAGTAGTAGACAGGGTCAGGGTGAAGCTTTCTTT
CDR3aa: CASSRQGQGEAFF

d_gene: TRBD1
v_gene: TRBV4-3
abundance: .
j_gene: TRBJ1-2
CDR3nt: TGCGCCAGCAGCCAAGCGGACAGGGCTCGGGGCTACACCTTC
CDR3aa: CASSQADRARGYTF

d_gene: .
v_gene: TRBV18
abundance: .
j_gene: TRBJ1-1
CDR3nt: TGTGCCAGCTCACTGTGGACAGCGCGGCAAACTGAAGCTTTCTTT
CDR3aa: CASSLWTARQTEAFF

d_gene: TRBD2
v_gene: TRBV5-1
abundance: .
j_gene: TRBJ2-5
CDR3nt: TGCGCCAGCAGCTTGGGGACTAGCGGGGGAGAGACCCAGTACTTC
CDR3aa: CASSLGTSGGETQYF

d_gene: TRBD1
v_gene: TRBV5-6
abundance: .
j_gene: TRBJ2-1
CDR3nt: TGTGCCAGCAGCTCGACAGGGTACAATGAGCAGTTCTTC
CDR3aa: CASSSTGYNEQFF

d_gene: .
v_gene: TRBV5-6
abundance: .
j_gene: TRBJ1-1
CDR3nt: TGTGCCAGCAGCCTGTACCCTACGAACACTGAAGCTTTCTTT
CDR3aa: CASSLYPTNTEAFF

d_gene: .
v_gene: TRBV7-2
abundance: .
j_gene: TRBJ1-6
CDR3nt: TGTGCCAGCAGCTTATTTCGGGGTTTTGGTAGTTCACCCCTCCACTTT
CDR3aa: CASSLFRGFGSSPLHF

d_gene: .
v_gene: TRBV11-3
abundance: .
j_gene: TRBJ2-1
CDR3nt: TGTGCCAGCAGCTTAGGAGTTTACAATGAGCAGTTCTTC
CDR3aa: CASSLGVYNEQFF

d_gene: .
v_gene: TRBV4-3
abundance: .
j_gene: TRBJ1-5
CDR3nt: TGCGCCAGCAGCCAAGATCTGGCAGGGGGCAATCAGCCCCAGCATTTT
CDR3aa: CASSQDLAGGNQPQHF